The clone carrying this TCR beta chain was detected ten times or more. This sample was included in a study of T cells in Graves' hyperthyroidism and ophthalmopathy. The source material, RNA transcripts, was used to amplify TCR beta CDR3 regions. First-round RT-PCR with HTBI primers amplified the TCR CDR3 region. A single record per CDR3 protein comes from TCRdb applying MiXCR to the multiplex PCR reads. The sample carries about 380,000 distinct CDR3 sequences, approximately 13% recorded once. The sequenced sample consisted of blood. The clonotype comes from a woman aged 60-75 years with Graves' hyperthyroidism.

The CDR3 spells CAWSIRGRAQYNEQFF. CDR3 in DNA: TGTGCCTGGAGCATTAGAGGGAGGGCCCAATACAATGAGCAGTTCTTC. The chain carries TRBV30 and TRBJ2-1, with 7 nucleotides matching TRBD2. CDR1 and CDR2 from the germline V gene are GTSNPN and SVGIG (reference sequence). The CDR3 covers 16 residues. J was trimmed by 4 bases and V by 3 bases; bases with no gene match: 12.